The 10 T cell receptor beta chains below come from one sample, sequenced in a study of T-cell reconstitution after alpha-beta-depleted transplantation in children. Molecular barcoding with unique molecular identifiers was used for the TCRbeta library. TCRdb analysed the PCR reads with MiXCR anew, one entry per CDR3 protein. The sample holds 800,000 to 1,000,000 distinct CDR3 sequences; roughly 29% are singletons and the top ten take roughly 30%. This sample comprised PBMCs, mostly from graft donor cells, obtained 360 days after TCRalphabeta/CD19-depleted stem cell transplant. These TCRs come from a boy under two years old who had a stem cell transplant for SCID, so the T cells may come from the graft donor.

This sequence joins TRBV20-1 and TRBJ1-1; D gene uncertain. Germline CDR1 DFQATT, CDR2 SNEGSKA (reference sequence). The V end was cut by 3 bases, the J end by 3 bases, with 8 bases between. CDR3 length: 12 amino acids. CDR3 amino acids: CSARGWDTEAFF. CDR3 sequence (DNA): TGCAGTGCTAGGGGGTGGGACACTGAAGCTTTCTTT.

The CDR3 sequence: CASSTTTGGEQYF. CDR3 coding DNA: TGTGCCAGCAGCACAACGACAGGGGGCGAGCAGTACTTC. The V call is TRBV9, the J call TRBJ2-7; TRBD1 matches at 9 bases. Germline V gene sequence: CDR1 SGDLS, CDR2 YYNGEE. The CDR3 length is 13 residues. Trimming at V came to 4 bases and at J to 6 bases, leaving 5 bases not matched to a gene. The full variable domain, in which reference TRBV9 and TRBJ2-7 provide the parts outside the CDR3, is DSGVTQTPKHLITATGQRVTLRCSPRSGDLSVYWYQQSLDQGLQFLIQYYNGEERAKGNILERFSAQQFPDLHSELNLSSLELGDSALYFCASSTTTGGEQYFGPGTRLTVT.

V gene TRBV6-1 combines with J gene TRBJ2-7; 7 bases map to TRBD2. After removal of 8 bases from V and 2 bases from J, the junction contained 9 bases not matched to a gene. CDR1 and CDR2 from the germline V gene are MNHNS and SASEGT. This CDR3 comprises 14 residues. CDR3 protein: CASQAGTTPYEQYF. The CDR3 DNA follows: TGTGCCAGCCAAGCAGGGACTACTCCCTACGAGCAGTACTTC.

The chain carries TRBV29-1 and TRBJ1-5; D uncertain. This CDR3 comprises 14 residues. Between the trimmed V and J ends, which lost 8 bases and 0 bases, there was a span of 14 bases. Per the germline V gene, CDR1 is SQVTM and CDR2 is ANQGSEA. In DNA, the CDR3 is TGCAGCCCAAACGGAGCGTATAGCAATCAGCCCCAGCATTTT. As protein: CSPNGAYSNQPQHF. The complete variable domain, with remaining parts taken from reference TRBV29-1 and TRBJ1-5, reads SAVISQKPSRDICQRGTSLTIQCQVDSQVTMMFWYRQQPGQSLTLIATANQGSEATYESGFVIDKFPISRPNLTFSTLTVSNMSPEDSSIYLCSPNGAYSNQPQHFGDGTRLSIL.

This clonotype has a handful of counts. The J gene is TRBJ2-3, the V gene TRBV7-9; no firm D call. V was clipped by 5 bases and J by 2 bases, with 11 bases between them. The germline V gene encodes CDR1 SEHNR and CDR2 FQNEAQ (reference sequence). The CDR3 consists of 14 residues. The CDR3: CASSPQRYTDTQYF. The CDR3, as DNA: TGTGCCAGCAGCCCCCAGCGCTACACAGATACGCAGTATTTT.

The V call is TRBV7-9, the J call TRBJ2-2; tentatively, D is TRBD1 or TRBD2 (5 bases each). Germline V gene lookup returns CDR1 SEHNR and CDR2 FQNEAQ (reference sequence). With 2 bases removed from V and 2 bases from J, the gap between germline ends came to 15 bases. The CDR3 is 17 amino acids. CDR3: CASSLLGRPANTGELFF. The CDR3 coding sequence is TGTGCCAGCAGCTTACTGGGACGGCCAGCAAACACCGGGGAGCTGTTTTTT.

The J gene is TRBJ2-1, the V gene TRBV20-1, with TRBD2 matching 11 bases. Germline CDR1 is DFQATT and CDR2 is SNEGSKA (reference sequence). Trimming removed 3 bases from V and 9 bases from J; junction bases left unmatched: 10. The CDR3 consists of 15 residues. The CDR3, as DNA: TGCAGTGCTAGTCGTCCTAGCGGGGGGCTTAGTGAGCAGTTCTTC. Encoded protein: CSASRPSGGLSEQFF.

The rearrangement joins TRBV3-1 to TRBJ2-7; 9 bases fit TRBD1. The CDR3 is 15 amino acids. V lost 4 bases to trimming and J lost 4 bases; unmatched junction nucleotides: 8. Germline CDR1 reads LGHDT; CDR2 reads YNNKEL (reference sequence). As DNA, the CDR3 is TGTGCCAGCAGCCTCCGGGACAGGGAGGAGTACGAGCAGTACTTC. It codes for CASSLRDREEYEQYF.

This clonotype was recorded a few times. The CDR3 coding sequence is TGTGCCAGCAGCTTAGATTGGACAGCCACAGATACGCAGTATTTT. This codes for CASSLDWTATDTQYF. V usage is TRBV7-2 and J usage is TRBJ2-3; a weak D match, TRBD1 (6 bases). Trimming stripped 1 base from V and 2 bases from J, with 10 bases between. The CDR3 extends over 15 amino acids. Germline V lookup: CDR1 SGHTA, CDR2 FQGNSA. The variable domain in full, with the rest retrieved from reference TRBV7-2 and TRBJ2-3, is GAGVSQSPSNKVTEKGKDVELRCDPISGHTALYWYRQSLGQGLEFLIYFQGNSAPDKSGLPSDRFSAERTGGSVSTLTIQRTQQEDSAVYLCASSLDWTATDTQYFGPGTRLTVL.

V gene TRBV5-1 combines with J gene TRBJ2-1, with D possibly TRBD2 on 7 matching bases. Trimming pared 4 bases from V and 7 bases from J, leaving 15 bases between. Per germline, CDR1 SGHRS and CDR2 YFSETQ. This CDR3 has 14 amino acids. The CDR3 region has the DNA TGCGCCAGCAGCGGGGGGGGCCCAGGTAATGAGCAGTTCTTC. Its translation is CASSGGGPGNEQFF. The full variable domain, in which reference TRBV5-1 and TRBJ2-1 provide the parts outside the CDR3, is KAGVTQTPRYLIKTRGQQVTLSCSPISGHRSVSWYQQTPGQGLQFLFEYFSETQRNKGNFPGRFSGRQFSNSRSEMNVSTLELGDSALYLCASSGGGPGNEQFFGPGTRLTVL.